This TCR beta chain was identified in a study of cytomegalovirus exposure and HLA in healthy donors. Germline V gene sequence: CDR1 SEHNR, CDR2 FQNEAQ (reference sequence). V was pared by 5 bases and J by 3 bases, with 2 bases of the junction left unmatched. This CDR3 has 14 amino acids. PCR primers comprised 60 Vbeta and 13 Jbeta primers. Here immunoSEQ multiplex PCR was the method, and the copy in TCRdb shows in-frame clones only, minus some. Here the sample spans under 110,000 clones, about four fifths being singletons. The sequencing input was PBMCs. The TCR sequence derives from a woman aged 35 to 49 in good health and CMV-seronegative. The V and J genes are TRBV7-9 and TRBJ1-5; 9 bases fit TRBD1. CDR3 in amino acids: CASSRTGDNQPQHF. CDR3 in DNA: TGTGCCAGCAGCCGGACAGGGGACAATCAGCCCCAGCATTTT.